These 31 T cell receptor beta chains were all obtained from the same sample, sequenced in a study of blood T cell repertoires in COVID-19. Repertoires were generated with immunoSEQ multiplex PCR, while TCRdb's copy carries only in-frame clones and drops some. The sample has 300,000 or so clones, more than 80% seen once. Sequences were obtained from peripheral blood. The receptors originated from a middle-aged woman with acute or convalescent COVID-19.

The chain carries TRBV9 and TRBJ1-6; D possibly corresponds to TRBD1 (5 bases). The CDR3 is made up of 15 amino acids. Looked up from germline, CDR1 is SGDLS and CDR2 is YYNGEE. Trimming cost V 4 bases and J 2 bases, with 10 bases left between them. CDR3 in amino acids: CASSPGETYNSPLHF. CDR3 DNA: TGTGCCAGCAGCCCGGGGGAAACCTATAATTCACCCCTCCACTTT.

The J gene is TRBJ1-4, the V gene TRBV29-1; tentative D call: TRBD1 (6 bases). Trimming removed 5 bases from V and 5 bases from J, with 12 bases in between. The CDR3 has 13 amino acids. Germline CDR1 reads SQVTM; CDR2 reads ANQGSEA. The CDR3 DNA follows: TGCAGCGTTTCGGGGCAGGGGAATGAAAAACTGTTTTTT. It specifies CSVSGQGNEKLFF.

The chain couples TRBV18 to TRBJ1-2; 9 bases fit TRBD1. The CDR3 has 16 amino acids. V lost 2 bases to trimming and J lost 3 bases; unmatched junction nucleotides: 7. Germline V lookup: CDR1 KGHSH, CDR2 LQKENI. This CDR3 is CASSPVPTGGDYGYTF. The DNA of the CDR3 is TGTGCCAGCTCACCAGTCCCGACAGGGGGGGACTATGGCTACACCTTC.

As concerns this clone: The same CDR3 arises from other DNA sequences in this sample as well. V and J are TRBV7-9 and TRBJ1-2; D gene unclear. The CDR3 spans 13 residues. The ends were cut back, 1 base at V and 8 bases at J, with 11 bases in the middle. CDR1 is SEHNR and CDR2 is FQNEAQ in the germline V gene (reference sequence). CDR3 region: CASSLGGPGGYTF. CDR3 sequence (DNA): TGTGCCAGCAGCTTAGGAGGCCCCGGGGGCTACACCTTC.

This clone was observed a handful of times. The chain links TRBV24-1 to TRBJ2-2, with a possible D match to TRBD1 (7 bases). The germline gives CDR1 KGHDR, CDR2 SFDVKD. Between the trimmed V and J ends, which lost 7 bases and 3 bases, there was a span of 11 bases. The CDR3 is made up of 14 amino acids. CDR3 nucleotides: TGTGCCACCAGCGACAGGGAGGACACCGGGGAGCTGTTTTTT. Its translation is CATSDREDTGELFF.

The chain links TRBV9 to TRBJ1-1; D might be TRBD1 (5 bases). CDR1 is SGDLS and CDR2 is YYNGEE in the germline V gene. This CDR3 has 15 amino acids. V shed 0 bases and J shed 5 bases, with 14 bases lying between them. The CDR3 DNA is TGTGCCAGCAGCGTAGCTAACCAGGGAAGGACTGAAGCTTTCTTT. Its protein is CASSVANQGRTEAFF. The full variable domain, with the rest looked up from reference TRBV9 and TRBJ1-1, is DSGVTQTPKHLITATGQRVTLRCSPRSGDLSVYWYQQSLDQGLQFLIQYYNGEERAKGNILERFSAQQFPDLHSELNLSSLELGDSALYFCASSVANQGRTEAFFGQGTRLTVV.

This chain links TRBV11-1 with TRBJ1-6; 8 bases match TRBD1. Germline CDR1 and CDR2: SGHAT and FQDESV (reference sequence). The V gene end was trimmed by 4 bases and the J gene end by 7 bases; junction bases not matched to a gene: 9. The CDR3 totals 16 residues. Here the CDR3 DNA reads TGTGCCAGCAGCTCAGGGCGGACAGGGAACAATTCACCCCTCCACTTT. Protein product: CASSSGRTGNNSPLHF.

The J gene is TRBJ1-3, the V gene TRBV4-2, with 10 bases matching TRBD1. Germline V lookup: CDR1 LGHNA, CDR2 YNFKEQ. V lost 3 bases to trimming and J lost 3 bases; unmatched junction nucleotides: 2. CDR3 length equals 15 residues. CDR3 sequence reads: CASSHGTGDGNTIYF. The DNA of the CDR3 is TGTGCCAGCAGCCACGGGACAGGGGATGGAAACACCATATATTTT.

This chain connects TRBV6-1 to TRBJ1-5, with 10 bases aligning to TRBD1. The CDR3 extends over 18 amino acids. J gave up 3 bases and V 4 bases, and 12 bases lay outside the gene matches. The germline gives CDR1 MNHNS, CDR2 SASEGT. DNA for the CDR3: TGTGCCAGCAGTGTATATCGACCGGGACAGGGGAACAATCAGCCCCAGCATTTT. It specifies CASSVYRPGQGNNQPQHF.

This chain joins TRBV6-5 and TRBJ1-2, with D maybe TRBD1 (6 bases). The V and J ends lost 6 bases and 6 bases respectively, with 11 bases between them. There are 12 residues in the CDR3. Germline values: CDR1 MNHEY, CDR2 SVGAGI. CDR3 sequence reads: CASRQGVDGYTF. The CDR3 nucleotides read TGTGCCAGCAGACAGGGCGTGGATGGCTACACCTTC.

V gene TRBV30 combines with J gene TRBJ1-4; no firm D call. V was pared by 1 base and J by 7 bases, with 16 bases between. CDR1 GTSNPN and CDR2 SVGIG come from the germline V gene (reference sequence). The CDR3 loop spans 15 amino acids. The CDR3 DNA follows: TGTGCCTGGAGTGGTCCAGCGGGGTTAATTGAAAAACTGTTTTTT. Its translation: CAWSGPAGLIEKLFF.

The chain uses TRBV5-1 and TRBJ2-2; the D gene is possibly TRBD2 (6 bases). V dropped 4 bases and J dropped 1 base, with 14 bases sitting between them. The CDR3 consists of 16 residues. The germline V gene encodes CDR1 SGHRS and CDR2 YFSETQ. This CDR3 is CASSPRDSMNTGELFF. The DNA for the CDR3 is TGCGCCAGCAGCCCCCGGGACTCAATGAACACCGGGGAGCTGTTTTTT. The variable domain in full, completed from reference TRBV5-1 and TRBJ2-2, reads KAGVTQTPRYLIKTRGQQVTLSCSPISGHRSVSWYQQTPGQGLQFLFEYFSETQRNKGNFPGRFSGRQFSNSRSEMNVSTLELGDSALYLCASSPRDSMNTGELFFGEGSRLTVL.

This chain uses TRBV20-1 with TRBJ1-2; 7 positions match TRBD1. The CDR3 totals 11 residues. The V gene's germline CDR1 is DFQATT and CDR2 SNEGSKA (reference sequence). Trimming took 1 base from V and 9 from J; bases not matched to a gene: 2. The CDR3, as DNA: TGCAGTGCTAGAGGACAGGGCCGCTACACCTTC. Translating gives CSARGQGRYTF.

The V gene is TRBV7-2, the J gene TRBJ1-1; a possible D gene is TRBD1 (5 bases). Between the trimmed V and J ends, which lost 1 base and 4 bases, there was a span of 16 bases. Germline V gene sequence: CDR1 SGHTA, CDR2 FQGNSA. CDR3 size: 16 residues. This CDR3 reads CASSLVSAGRSTEAFF. In nucleotides, the CDR3 is TGTGCCAGCAGCTTAGTTAGTGCAGGGAGGAGCACTGAAGCTTTCTTT.

V usage is TRBV7-2 and J usage is TRBJ1-1, with D possibly TRBD1 on 5 matching bases. V was cut by 0 bases and J by 1 base, with 9 bases left in between. CDR3 length: 15 residues. Germline values: CDR1 SGHTA, CDR2 FQGNSA. The CDR3 DNA follows: TGTGCCAGCAGCTTAGCGGGGGGGAGGAACACTGAAGCTTTCTTT. This codes for CASSLAGGRNTEAFF.

CDR3 coding DNA: TGTGCCAGCAGCAAAGACCAGGGGTGGAGAACTGAAGCTTTCTTT. Residues: CASSKDQGWRTEAFF. The V and J genes are TRBV21-1 and TRBJ1-1; the table's D call of TRBD1 was not tested on the DNA. TRBV21-1 is shown as a pseudogene. The CDR3 loop spans 15 amino acids.

The J gene is TRBJ2-3, the V gene TRBV4-1; possible D gene TRBD2, 5 bases. V was shortened by 4 bases and J by 3 bases, with 23 bases between the two germline ends. CDR1 and CDR2 (germline): MGHRA, YSYEKL. CDR3 length equals 18 residues. CDR3 protein: CASSPLLGRRTQTDTQYF. The CDR3 DNA follows: TGCGCCAGCAGCCCTCTTTTGGGAAGGAGGACTCAGACAGATACGCAGTATTTT.

The chain employs TRBV11-2 and TRBJ1-1, with 12 nucleotides matching TRBD1. Losses at the gene ends were 2 bases for V and 6 bases for J; bases not matched to a gene: 4. The germline V gene has CDR1 SGHAT and CDR2 FQNNGV. The CDR3 extends over 15 amino acids. The CDR3 region is CASSLPGQGASEAFF. For the CDR3, the DNA is TGTGCCAGCAGCTTACCGGGACAGGGGGCCTCTGAAGCTTTCTTT.

The chain employs TRBV2 and TRBJ2-2, with a possible D match to TRBD2 (6 bases). The CDR3 contains 15 residues. V was pared by 6 bases and J by 2 bases, with 13 bases between. From germline, CDR1 is SNHLY and CDR2 FYNNEI. CDR3 nucleotides: TGTGCCAGCAGAAACCGGGACTTAAACACCGGGGAGCTGTTTTTT. It is translated as CASRNRDLNTGELFF. Combining the CDR3 with reference TRBV2 and TRBJ2-2 gives the whole variable domain EPEVTQTPSHQVTQMGQEVILRCVPISNHLYFYWYRQILGQKVEFLVSFYNNEISEKSEIFDDQFSVERPDGSNFTLKIRSTKLEDSAMYFCASRNRDLNTGELFFGEGSRLTVL.

This clone was seen a handful of times. The genes are TRBV7-2 and TRBJ1-6, with 7 bases that match TRBD1. This CDR3 contains 15 residues. J lost 10 bases, V lost 5 bases, and 11 bases had no gene match. Per germline, CDR1 SGHTA and CDR2 FQGNSA. CDR3 bases: TGTGCCAGCAGCACTCGGGACAGTTGGTACTCACCCCTCCACTTT. It encodes CASSTRDSWYSPLHF.

V is TRBV6-6 and J is TRBJ2-3, with D unresolved. In germline, CDR1 is MNHNY, CDR2 SVGAGI (reference sequence). This CDR3 is built from 15 residues. The germline V and J ends were trimmed by 2 bases and 0 bases, with 9 bases remaining between them. The CDR3 nucleotides read TGTGCCAGCAGTTACAGTGAACTTAGCACAGATACGCAGTATTTT. This gives the protein CASSYSELSTDTQYF.

This clone was found once. V usage is TRBV6-5 and J usage is TRBJ1-1; TRBD1 matches at 7 bases. The V and J ends lost 2 bases and 10 bases, in that order; junction bases with no gene match: 7. CDR3 size: 13 residues. Germline V gene data show CDR1 as MNHEY and CDR2 as SVGAGI. CDR3 bases: TGTGCCAGCAGTTACGATGAGAGGGGGCGAGCTTTCTTT. Translating gives CASSYDERGRAFF.

This chain joins TRBV3-1 (or the pseudogene TRBV3-2) and TRBJ2-5, with 8 positions matching TRBD1. The germline CDR1 and CDR2 sequences are LGHDT and YNNKEL (reference sequence). V was clipped by 4 bases and J by 2 bases; unmatched bases: 6. The CDR3 consists of 15 residues. The CDR3: CASSLGDRKQETQYF. The CDR3 DNA reads TGTGCCAGCAGCCTCGGGGACAGGAAACAAGAGACCCAGTACTTC.

The chain joins TRBV30 to TRBJ1-2, with 9 bases that match TRBD1. This CDR3 comprises 14 residues. The V gene's germline CDR1 is GTSNPN and CDR2 SVGIG (reference sequence). V dropped 0 bases and J dropped 4; count of bases not matched to a gene: 3. The CDR3 is CAWSVQGASYGYTF. In nucleotides, the CDR3 is TGTGCCTGGAGTGTACAGGGGGCTAGCTATGGCTACACCTTC.

The chain joins TRBV30 to TRBJ1-5, with D possibly matching TRBD1 (6 bases). Between the trimmed V and J ends, which lost 5 bases and 7 bases, there was a span of 15 bases. The CDR3 contains 13 residues. Germline CDR1 reads GTSNPN; CDR2 reads SVGIG (reference sequence). CDR3 DNA: TGTGCCTGGGCACAGGGTGTGTTCCAGCCCCAGCATTTT. Protein sequence: CAWAQGVFQPQHF.

This chain connects TRBV15 to TRBJ1-2; D uncertain. V lost 5 bases and J 4 bases, leaving 11 bases between the germline ends. Germline CDR1 is LNHNV and CDR2 is YYDKDF (reference sequence). CDR3 length: 13 amino acids. CDR3 sequence: CATSGRIAYGYTF. Written as DNA, the CDR3 is TGTGCCACCAGCGGCAGAATCGCCTATGGCTACACCTTC.

The V and J genes are TRBV7-6 and TRBJ1-1; tentatively, D is TRBD1 (5 bases). The germline CDR1 and CDR2 sequences are SGHVS and FNYEAQ. Trimming removed 0 bases at V and 4 bases at J, with 21 bases between. The CDR3 has 18 residues. CDR3: CASSLALGPEGRSTEAFF. The CDR3 coding sequence is TGTGCCAGCAGCTTAGCGCTAGGACCTGAGGGGAGGAGCACTGAAGCTTTCTTT.

The genes are TRBV18 and TRBJ1-1; a weak D match, TRBD1 (5 bases). Germline lookup yields CDR1 KGHSH and CDR2 LQKENI. V was shortened by 4 bases and J by 5 bases, with 14 bases between the two germline ends. There are 14 residues in the CDR3. The CDR3 region has the DNA TGTGCCAGCTCACAGGCAGCCCGGGGGACTGAAGCTTTCTTT. Translating it yields CASSQAARGTEAFF. Full variable domain (remainder filled in from reference TRBV18 and TRBJ1-1): NAGVMQNPRHLVRRRGQEARLRCSPMKGHSHVYWYRQLPEEGLKFMVYLQKENIIDESGMPKERFSAEFPKEGPSILRIQQVVRGDSAAYFCASSQAARGTEAFFGQGTRLTVV.

The V gene is TRBV27, the J gene TRBJ2-3, with TRBD2 identical over 12 bases. This CDR3 contains 16 residues. Trimming at V came to 4 bases and at J to 6 bases, leaving 8 bases not matched to a gene. In germline, CDR1 is MNHEY, CDR2 SMNVEV (reference sequence). CDR3 DNA: TGTGCCAGCAGTTCACTAGCGGGGGGCCTCAGGGATACGCAGTATTTT. Its protein product is CASSSLAGGLRDTQYF.

V gene TRBV2 combines with J gene TRBJ1-5; TRBD1 might be the D (5 bases). Per the germline V gene, CDR1 is SNHLY and CDR2 is FYNNEI. The V end lost 6 bases, the J end lost 5 bases, and 26 bases lay between the germline ends. The CDR3 runs to 18 residues. CDR3 coding DNA: TGTGCCAGCAGCGAACCCGAAGGGGAAGGCCTCGGCTATCAGCCCCAGCATTTT. Translating gives CASSEPEGEGLGYQPQHF. The variable domain in full, with the rest retrieved from reference TRBV2 and TRBJ1-5, is EPEVTQTPSHQVTQMGQEVILRCVPISNHLYFYWYRQILGQKVEFLVSFYNNEISEKSEIFDDQFSVERPDGSNFTLKIRSTKLEDSAMYFCASSEPEGEGLGYQPQHFGDGTRLSIL.

The chain joins TRBV4-2 to TRBJ1-1; D is possibly TRBD1 (5 bases). Trimming pared 1 base from V and 3 bases from J, leaving 12 bases between. This CDR3 contains 15 residues. Germline lookup yields CDR1 LGHNA and CDR2 YNFKEQ. Written as DNA, the CDR3 is TGTGCCAGCAGCCAAGGGACCACAGGAGACACTGAAGCTTTCTTT. It codes for CASSQGTTGDTEAFF.